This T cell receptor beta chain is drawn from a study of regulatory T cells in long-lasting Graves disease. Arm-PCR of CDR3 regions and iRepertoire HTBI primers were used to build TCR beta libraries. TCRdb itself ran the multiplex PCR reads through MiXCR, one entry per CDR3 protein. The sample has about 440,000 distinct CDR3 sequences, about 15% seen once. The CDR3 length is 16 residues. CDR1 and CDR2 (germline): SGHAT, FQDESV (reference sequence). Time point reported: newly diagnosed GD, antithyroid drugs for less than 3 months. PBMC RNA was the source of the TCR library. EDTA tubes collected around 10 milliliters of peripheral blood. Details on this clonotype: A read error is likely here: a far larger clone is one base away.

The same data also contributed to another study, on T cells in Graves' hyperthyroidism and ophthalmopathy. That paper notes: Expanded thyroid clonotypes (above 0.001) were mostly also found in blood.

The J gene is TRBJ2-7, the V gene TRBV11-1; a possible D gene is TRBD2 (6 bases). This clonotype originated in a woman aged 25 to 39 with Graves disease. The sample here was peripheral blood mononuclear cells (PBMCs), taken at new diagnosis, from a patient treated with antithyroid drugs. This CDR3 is CTSSQGLAYSSYEQYF. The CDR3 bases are TGTACCAGCAGCCAAGGCCTAGCGTATAGCTCCTACGAGCAGTACTTC.